This is a list of T cell receptor beta chains from one sample in a study of response to subunit inactivated influenza vaccine. TCRdb independently ran MiXCR on the RT-PCR reads; one entry per CDR3 protein. The data show 500,000 to 600,000 distinct CDR3 sequences, with under 15% seen just once and about an eighth held by the top ten. Sequencing used PBMCs from blood, obtained 40 to 50 days after vaccination. The receptors were sampled from a man aged 45-65 years who received an inactivated influenza vaccine. CDR3s include the opening cysteine and the closing phenylalanine or tryptophan. D genes are given only for firm matches. The size entry is marked missing in some rows and otherwise reads once, few, many or a size class.

clone_size j_call d_call v_call cdr3_aa cdr3_nt
- TRBJ1-1 TRBD1 TRBV10-3 CAISDSRDRTGAFF TGTGCCATCAGTGATTCCCGGGACAGGACGGGGGCTTTCTTT
- TRBJ2-5 - TRBV5-1 CASSFSQKETQYF TGCGCCAGCAGCTTCAGTCAGAAAGAGACCCAGTACTTC
- TRBJ1-5 TRBD1 TRBV9 CASSVGGGNNQPQHF TGTGCCAGCAGCGTAGGAGGGGGCAACAATCAGCCCCAGCATTTT
many TRBJ2-3 TRBD2 TRBV29-1 CSVDEGLAGADTQYF TGCAGCGTAGACGAGGGACTAGCGGGAGCAGATACGCAGTATTTT
few TRBJ1-5 - TRBV7-2 CASSLRADSNQPQHF TGTGCCAGCAGCTTAAGGGCAGATAGCAATCAGCCCCAGCATTTT
- TRBJ2-7 TRBD1 TRBV9 CASSVGGQGYEQYF TGTGCCAGCAGCGTAGGGGGACAGGGTTACGAGCAGTACTTC
few TRBJ2-7 TRBD1 TRBV18 CASSPPTGASYEQYF TGTGCCAGCTCACCCCCGACAGGGGCCTCCTACGAGCAGTACTTC
- TRBJ2-1 - TRBV7-8 CASSFQIGGGHEQFF TGTGCCAGCAGCTTCCAGATCGGAGGGGGACATGAGCAGTTCTTC
- TRBJ1-1 - TRBV11-1 CASSGTTAAEAFF TGTGCCAGCAGTGGGACCACGGCGGCAGAAGCTTTCTTT
- TRBJ2-5 - TRBV12-3/TRBV12-4 CASSPFRRAGETQYF TGTGCCAGCAGTCCGTTCCGAAGGGCCGGAGAGACCCAGTACTTC
many TRBJ1-6 - TRBV12-3/TRBV12-4 CASSFGGNNSPLHF TGTGCCAGCAGTTTTGGGGGGAATAATTCACCCCTCCACTTT
- TRBJ2-1 - TRBV20-1 CSARTLSYNEQFF TGCAGTGCCAGGACACTTTCCTACAATGAGCAGTTCTTC
few TRBJ2-7 - TRBV5-5 CASSLGSSYPYEQYF TGTGCCAGCAGCTTGGGGTCTTCTTACCCCTACGAGCAGTACTTC
few TRBJ2-7 - TRBV11-2 CASSLEHSSYEQYF TGTGCCAGCAGCTTAGAGCACAGTTCCTACGAGCAGTACTTC
many TRBJ2-7 TRBD1 TRBV7-2 CASTDRVWGEQYF TGTGCCAGCACCGACAGGGTTTGGGGCGAGCAGTACTTC
few TRBJ2-1 - TRBV19 CASSIDPGQYNEQFF TGTGCCAGTAGTATAGACCCCGGGCAGTACAATGAGCAGTTCTTC
- TRBJ2-3 - TRBV6-5 CASSYTLTGLTDTQYF TGTGCCAGCAGTTACACCCTCACGGGACTCACAGATACGCAGTATTTT
few TRBJ2-2 - TRBV4-3 CASSQVPGEGELFF TGCGCCAGCAGCCAGGTGCCAGGGGAAGGGGAGCTGTTTTTT
few TRBJ2-1 - TRBV6-2/TRBV6-3 CASIPSGIGGGHNEQFF TGTGCCAGCATCCCCTCCGGGATAGGGGGTGGCCACAATGAGCAGTTCTTC
many TRBJ2-3 TRBD2 TRBV7-6 CASSTAGLVATDTQYF TGTGCCAGCAGCACAGCGGGACTAGTCGCGACAGATACGCAGTATTTT
- TRBJ2-7 - TRBV9 CASSGSDYEQYF TGTGCCAGCAGCGGGAGCGACTACGAGCAGTACTTC
- TRBJ2-7 - TRBV5-1 CASSLAGGTVNYEQYF TGCGCCAGCAGCTTGGCCGGAGGGACAGTGAACTACGAGCAGTACTTC
- TRBJ2-3 - TRBV7-8 CASTPGGQSTDTQYF TGTGCCAGCACCCCGGGGGGACAGTCCACAGATACGCAGTATTTT
few TRBJ1-3 - TRBV11-2 CASSFSGDGNTIYF TGTGCCAGCAGCTTTTCCGGGGATGGAAACACCATATATTTT
few TRBJ2-3 - TRBV28 CASTRTQLRDTQYF TGTGCCAGCACCAGGACTCAACTTAGGGATACGCAGTATTTT
many TRBJ2-2 - TRBV12-3/TRBV12-4 CASFATPGELFF TGTGCCAGCTTCGCTACGCCCGGGGAGCTGTTTTTT
- TRBJ2-1 - TRBV18 CASSPLRLQAKNEQFF TGTGCCAGCTCACCTTTAAGGTTACAGGCCAAGAATGAGCAGTTCTTC
few TRBJ2-1 TRBD1 TRBV20-1 CSAADRGLNEQFF TGCAGTGCTGCGGACAGGGGGCTAAATGAGCAGTTCTTC
- TRBJ2-3 TRBD2 TRBV29-1 CSVEELAGVGTDTQYF TGCAGCGTTGAAGAACTAGCGGGCGTCGGCACAGATACGCAGTATTTT
- TRBJ2-1 TRBD1 TRBV5-1 CASGPGQGTIEQFF TGCGCCAGCGGGCCGGGACAGGGGACTATAGAGCAGTTCTTC
few TRBJ2-1 TRBD1 TRBV5-1 CASSSQGYEQFF TGCGCCAGCAGCTCACAGGGGTATGAGCAGTTCTTC
- TRBJ1-1 - TRBV7-9 CASSFQGPNTEAFF TGTGCCAGCAGCTTCCAGGGACCGAACACTGAAGCTTTCTTT
many TRBJ2-2 TRBD1 TRBV5-1 CASSRDRRELFF TGCGCCAGCAGCCGGGACAGGCGGGAGCTGTTTTTT
few TRBJ2-1 TRBD2 TRBV7-2 CASSLRLAGDSRYNEQFF TGTGCCAGCAGCTTAAGGCTAGCGGGGGATAGTCGCTACAATGAGCAGTTCTTC
- TRBJ2-3 TRBD2 TRBV20-1 CSAYGTSGTDTQYF TGCAGTGCATACGGGACTAGCGGCACAGATACGCAGTATTTT
- TRBJ2-5 - TRBV7-2 CASSLGSMETQYF TGTGCCAGCAGCTTAGGGTCAATGGAGACCCAGTACTTC
many TRBJ2-5 - TRBV7-9 CASSLSRLQETQYF TGTGCCAGCAGCTTATCAAGGTTACAAGAGACCCAGTACTTC
many TRBJ1-5 - TRBV12-3/TRBV12-4 CASSFGHRGSNQPQHF TGTGCCAGCAGTTTCGGACATCGGGGTAGCAATCAGCCCCAGCATTTT
few TRBJ2-5 - TRBV15 CATSTGVERETQYF TGTGCCACCAGCACTGGGGTAGAGAGAGAGACCCAGTACTTC
few TRBJ2-1 TRBD2 TRBV4-3 CASSQEFGIAGVNEQFF TGCGCCAGCAGCCAAGAGTTCGGAATAGCGGGAGTTAATGAGCAGTTCTTC
few TRBJ2-5 - TRBV4-1 CASSTFEGEETQYF TGCGCCAGCAGCACGTTTGAGGGGGAAGAGACCCAGTACTTC
- TRBJ2-1 TRBD1 TRBV20-1 CSARTGVGSYNEQFF TGCAGTGCTAGGACAGGGGTGGGCTCCTACAATGAGCAGTTCTTC
- TRBJ2-7 TRBD2 TRBV20-1 CSARYSGSSYEQYF TGCAGTGCCCGCTATAGCGGGAGCTCCTACGAGCAGTACTTC
many TRBJ2-3 TRBD2 TRBV6-5 CASSYSASGGAGTDTQYF TGTGCCAGCAGTTACTCGGCTAGCGGGGGGGCTGGCACAGATACGCAGTATTTT
- TRBJ2-1 TRBD2 TRBV9 CASSVVREGRGEQFF TGTGCCAGCAGCGTCGTGAGGGAGGGAAGGGGTGAGCAGTTCTTC
- TRBJ2-3 - TRBV9 CASSRGRASTDTQYF TGTGCCAGCAGCCGGGGGCGGGCTAGCACAGATACGCAGTATTTT
many TRBJ1-6 - TRBV20-1 CSARDRTFNSPLHF TGCAGTGCTAGAGATCGGACGTTCAATTCACCCCTCCACTTT
- TRBJ2-1 TRBD1 TRBV12-3/TRBV12-4 CASSLGTGSIYEQFF TGTGCCAGCAGTTTGGGGACAGGGTCCATATACGAGCAGTTCTTC
few TRBJ2-2 - TRBV12-3/TRBV12-4 CASSFTAGELFF TGTGCCAGCAGTTTCACTGCCGGGGAGCTGTTTTTT
many TRBJ1-5 - TRBV12-3/TRBV12-4 CASSFQGNQPQHF TGTGCCAGCAGTTTTCAAGGCAATCAGCCCCAGCATTTT
few TRBJ2-5 TRBD2 TRBV4-1 CASSQDGGTETQYF TGCGCCAGCAGCCAAGACGGGGGGACAGAGACCCAGTACTTC
few TRBJ2-7 TRBD1 TRBV6-1 CASSRGTGRSYEQYF TGTGCCAGCAGTCGTGGGACAGGGCGCTCCTACGAGCAGTACTTC
- TRBJ1-1 - TRBV7-9 CASSLAGETEAFF TGTGCCAGCAGCTTAGCTGGTGAGACTGAAGCTTTCTTT